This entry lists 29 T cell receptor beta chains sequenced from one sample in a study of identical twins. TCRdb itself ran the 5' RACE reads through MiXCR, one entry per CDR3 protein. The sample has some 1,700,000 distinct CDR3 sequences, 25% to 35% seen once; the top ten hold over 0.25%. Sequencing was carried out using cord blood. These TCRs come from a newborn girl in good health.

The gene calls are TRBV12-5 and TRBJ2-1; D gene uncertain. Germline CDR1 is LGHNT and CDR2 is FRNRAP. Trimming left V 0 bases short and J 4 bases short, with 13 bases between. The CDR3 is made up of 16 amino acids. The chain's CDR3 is CASGLVTYKGYNEQFF. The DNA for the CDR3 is TGTGCTAGTGGTTTGGTAACGTATAAAGGGTACAATGAGCAGTTCTTC.

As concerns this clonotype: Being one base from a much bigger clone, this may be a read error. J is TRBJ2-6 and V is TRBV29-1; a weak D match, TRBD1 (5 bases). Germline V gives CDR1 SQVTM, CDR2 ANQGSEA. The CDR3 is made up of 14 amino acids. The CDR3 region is CSVEDNSGANALTF. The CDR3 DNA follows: TGCAGCGTTGAAGACAACTCTGGGGCCAACGCCCTGACTTTC.

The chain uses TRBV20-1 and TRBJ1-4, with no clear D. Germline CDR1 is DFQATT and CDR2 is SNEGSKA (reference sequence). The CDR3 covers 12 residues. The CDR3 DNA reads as TGCAGCTTACCGACCCGGGAAGAAAAACTGTTTTTT. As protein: CSLPTREEKLFF.

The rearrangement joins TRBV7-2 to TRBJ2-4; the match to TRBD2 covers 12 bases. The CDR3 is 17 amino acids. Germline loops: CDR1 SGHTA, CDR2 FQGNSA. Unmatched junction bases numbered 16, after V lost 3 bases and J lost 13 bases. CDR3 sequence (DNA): TGTGCCAGCAGCTTCACCCCAGGACTAGCGGGAAAAAATGAGCAGTACTTC. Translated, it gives CASSFTPGLAGKNEQYF.

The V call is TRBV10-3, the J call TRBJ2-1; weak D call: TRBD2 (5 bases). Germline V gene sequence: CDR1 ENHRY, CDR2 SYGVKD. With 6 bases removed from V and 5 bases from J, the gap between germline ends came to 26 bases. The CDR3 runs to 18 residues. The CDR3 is CAIRRAKSTGSRNNEQFF. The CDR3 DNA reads TGTGCCATCAGGAGGGCTAAGTCGACGGGTTCAAGGAACAATGAGCAGTTCTTC.

DNA of the CDR3: TGTGCCAGCAGCTTAGGGGGGGGTGCTGGGTTTCAGCCCCAGCATTTT. It encodes CASSLGGGAGFQPQHF. The chain joins TRBV7-8 to TRBJ1-5, with D possibly TRBD1 on 5 matching bases. The CDR3 loop spans 16 amino acids. Germline V lookup: CDR1 SGHVS, CDR2 FQNEAQ. Trimming shortened V by 1 base and J by 6 bases, and 16 bases separated the two germline ends.

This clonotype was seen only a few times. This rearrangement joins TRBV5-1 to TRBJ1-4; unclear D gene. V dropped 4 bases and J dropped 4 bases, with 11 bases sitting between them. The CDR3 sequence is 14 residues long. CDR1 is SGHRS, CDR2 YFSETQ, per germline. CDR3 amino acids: CASSQNHINEKLFF. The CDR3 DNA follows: TGCGCCAGCAGCCAGAACCACATTAATGAAAAACTGTTTTTT.

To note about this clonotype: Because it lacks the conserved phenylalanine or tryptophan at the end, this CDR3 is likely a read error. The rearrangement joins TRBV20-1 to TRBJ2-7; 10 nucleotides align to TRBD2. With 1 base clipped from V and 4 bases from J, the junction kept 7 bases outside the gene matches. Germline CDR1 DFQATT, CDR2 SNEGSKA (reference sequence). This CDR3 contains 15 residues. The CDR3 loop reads CSARVGLAGVYEQYL. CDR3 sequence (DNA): TGCAGTGCTAGAGTAGGGCTAGCGGGAGTTTACGAGCAGTACTTG.

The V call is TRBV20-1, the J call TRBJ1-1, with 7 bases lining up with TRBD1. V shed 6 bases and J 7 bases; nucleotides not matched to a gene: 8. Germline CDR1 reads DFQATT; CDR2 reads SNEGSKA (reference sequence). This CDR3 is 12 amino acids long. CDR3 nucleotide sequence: TGCAGTGCATCCAAGGGACAGAGTGAAGCTTTCTTT. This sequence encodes CSASKGQSEAFF.

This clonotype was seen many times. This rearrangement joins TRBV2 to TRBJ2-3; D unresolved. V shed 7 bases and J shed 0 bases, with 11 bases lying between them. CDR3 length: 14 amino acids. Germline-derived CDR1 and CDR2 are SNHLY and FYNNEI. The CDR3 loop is CASTGRVSTDTQYF. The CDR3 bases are TGTGCCAGCACTGGTAGGGTCAGCACAGATACGCAGTATTTT.

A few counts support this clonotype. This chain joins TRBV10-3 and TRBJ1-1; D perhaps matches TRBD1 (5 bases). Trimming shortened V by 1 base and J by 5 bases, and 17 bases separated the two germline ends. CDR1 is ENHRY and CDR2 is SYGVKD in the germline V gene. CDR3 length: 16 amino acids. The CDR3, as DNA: TGTGCCATCAGTGAGTGGGGCGGCCCCCGGAGAACTGAAGCTTTCTTT. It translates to CAISEWGGPRRTEAFF.

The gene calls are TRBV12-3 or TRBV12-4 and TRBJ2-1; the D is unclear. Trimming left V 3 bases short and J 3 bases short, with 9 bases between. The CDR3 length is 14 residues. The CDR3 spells CASSFEALYNEQFF. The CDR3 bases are TGTGCCAGCAGTTTTGAGGCCCTCTACAATGAGCAGTTCTTC.

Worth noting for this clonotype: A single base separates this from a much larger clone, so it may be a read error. The CDR3 sequence: CASSLWTWETQFF. In nucleotides, the CDR3 is TGTGCCAGCAGTTTATGGACATGGGAGACCCAGTTCTTC. The chain carries TRBV12-3 or TRBV12-4 and TRBJ2-1; D could derive from TRBD1 or TRBD2 (5 bases each). The CDR3 contains 13 residues. Trimming pared 2 bases from V and 13 bases from J, leaving 15 bases between.

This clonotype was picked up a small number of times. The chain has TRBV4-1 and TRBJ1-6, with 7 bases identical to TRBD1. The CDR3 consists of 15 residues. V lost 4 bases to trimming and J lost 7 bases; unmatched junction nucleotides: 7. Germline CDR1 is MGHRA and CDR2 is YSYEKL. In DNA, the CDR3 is TGCGCCAGCAGCCCCCCGGGACAGTTCAATTCACCCCTCCACTTT. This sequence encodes CASSPPGQFNSPLHF.

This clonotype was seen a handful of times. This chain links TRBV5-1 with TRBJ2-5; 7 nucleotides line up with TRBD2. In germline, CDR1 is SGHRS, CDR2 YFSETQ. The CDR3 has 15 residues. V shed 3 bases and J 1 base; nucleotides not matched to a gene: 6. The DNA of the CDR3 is TGCGCCAGCAGCTCCCAGCGGGGCCTCCAAGAGACCCAGTACTTC. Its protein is CASSSQRGLQETQYF.

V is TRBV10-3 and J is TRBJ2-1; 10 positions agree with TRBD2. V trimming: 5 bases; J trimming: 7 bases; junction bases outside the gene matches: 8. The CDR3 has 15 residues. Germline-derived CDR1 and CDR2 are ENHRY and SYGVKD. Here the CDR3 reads CAISPTSGIGNEQFF. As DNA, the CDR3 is TGTGCCATCAGTCCCACTAGCGGGATCGGGAATGAGCAGTTCTTC.

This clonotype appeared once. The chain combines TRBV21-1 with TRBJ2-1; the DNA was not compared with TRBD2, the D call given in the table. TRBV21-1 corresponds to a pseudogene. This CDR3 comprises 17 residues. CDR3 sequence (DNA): TGTGCCAGCAGCAAAGTTTCAAGGGCAGAATCCGACAATGAGCAGTTCTTC. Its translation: CASSKVSRAESDNEQFF.

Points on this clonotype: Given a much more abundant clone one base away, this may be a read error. The CDR3 DNA follows: TGTGCCAGCAGTGATAGGACAGGGGGCGCAGATACGCAGTATTTT. Protein: CASSDRTGGADTQYF. This chain links TRBV6-1 with TRBJ2-3, with 11 nucleotides matching TRBD1. CDR3 length equals 15 residues. J was trimmed by 4 bases and V by 3 bases; bases with no gene match: 3. Germline lookup yields CDR1 MNHNS and CDR2 SASEGT.

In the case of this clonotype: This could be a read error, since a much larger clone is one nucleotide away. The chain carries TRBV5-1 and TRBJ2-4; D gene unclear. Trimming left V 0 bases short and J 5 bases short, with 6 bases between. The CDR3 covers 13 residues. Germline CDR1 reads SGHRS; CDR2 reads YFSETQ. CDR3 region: CASSLDNENIQYF. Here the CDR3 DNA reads TGCGCCAGCAGCTTGGACAACGAAAACATTCAGTACTTC. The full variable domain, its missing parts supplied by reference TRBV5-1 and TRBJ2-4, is KAGVTQTPRYLIKTRGQQVTLSCSPISGHRSVSWYQQTPGQGLQFLFEYFSETQRNKGNFPGRFSGRQFSNSRSEMNVSTLELGDSALYLCASSLDNENIQYFGAGTRLSVL.

The CDR3 nucleotides read TGTGCCAGCAAGATGGGGAACAGGAACACAGATACGCAGTATTTT. Its translation: CASKMGNRNTDTQYF. J is TRBJ2-3 and V is TRBV25-1; the D gene is possibly TRBD1 (5 bases). Germline V gives CDR1 MGHDK, CDR2 SYGVNS. The CDR3 extends over 15 amino acids. The ends were cut back, 7 bases at V and 2 bases at J, with 16 bases in the middle.

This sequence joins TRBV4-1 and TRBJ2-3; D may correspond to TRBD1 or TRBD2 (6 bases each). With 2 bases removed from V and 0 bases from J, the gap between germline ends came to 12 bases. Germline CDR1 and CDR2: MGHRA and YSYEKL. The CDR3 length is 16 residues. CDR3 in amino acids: CASSQQDGGSTDTQYF. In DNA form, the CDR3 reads TGCGCCAGCAGCCAACAGGACGGGGGCAGCACAGATACGCAGTATTTT.

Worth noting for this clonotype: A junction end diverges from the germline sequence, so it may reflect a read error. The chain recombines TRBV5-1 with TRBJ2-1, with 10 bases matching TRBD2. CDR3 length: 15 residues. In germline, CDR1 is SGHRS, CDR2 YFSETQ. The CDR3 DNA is TGCGCCGGCAGCCCGACTAGCGGGCCCTACAATGAGCAGTTCTTC. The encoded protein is CAGSPTSGPYNEQFF.

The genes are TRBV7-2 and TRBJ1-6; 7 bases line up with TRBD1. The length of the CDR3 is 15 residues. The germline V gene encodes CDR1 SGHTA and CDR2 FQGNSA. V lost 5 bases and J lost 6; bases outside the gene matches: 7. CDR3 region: CASSPNRGANSPLHF. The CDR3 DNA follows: TGTGCCAGCAGCCCTAACAGGGGCGCTAATTCACCCCTCCACTTT.

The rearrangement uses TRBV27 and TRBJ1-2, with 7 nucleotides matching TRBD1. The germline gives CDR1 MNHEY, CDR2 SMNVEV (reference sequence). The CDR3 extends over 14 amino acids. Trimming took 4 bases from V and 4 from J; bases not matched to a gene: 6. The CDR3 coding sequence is TGTGCCAGCAGTTCAGGCAGGGGGGTCTATGGCTACACCTTC. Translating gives CASSSGRGVYGYTF.

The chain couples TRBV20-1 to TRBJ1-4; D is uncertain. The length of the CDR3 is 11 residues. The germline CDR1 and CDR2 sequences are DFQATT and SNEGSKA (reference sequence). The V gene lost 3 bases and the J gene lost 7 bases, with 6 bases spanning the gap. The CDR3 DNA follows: TGCAGTGCTAGGACGGCTGAAAAACTGTTTTTT. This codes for CSARTAEKLFF.

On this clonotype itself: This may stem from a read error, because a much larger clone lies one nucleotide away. CDR3 DNA sequence: TGTGCCAACAGCCAAGATCCAAGGGGGGACAATGAGCAGTTCTTC. Its protein is CANSQDPRGDNEQFF. The chain recombines TRBV4-2 with TRBJ2-1, with D perhaps given as TRBD1 or TRBD2 (6 bases each). Per germline, CDR1 LGHNA and CDR2 YNFKEQ. CDR3 size: 15 residues.

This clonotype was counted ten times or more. Written as DNA, the CDR3 is TGTGCCACCAGTGAGCGAAGTGAGCAGTTCTTC. It encodes CATSERSEQFF. The chain employs TRBV24-1 and TRBJ2-1; D is unresolved. The CDR3 runs to 11 residues. The germline V gene encodes CDR1 KGHDR and CDR2 SFDVKD. V lost 4 bases and J 9 bases, leaving 6 bases between the germline ends.

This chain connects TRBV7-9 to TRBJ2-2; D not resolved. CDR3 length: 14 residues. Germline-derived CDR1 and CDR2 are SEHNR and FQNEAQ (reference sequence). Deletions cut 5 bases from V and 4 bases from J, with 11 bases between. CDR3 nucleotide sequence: TGTGCCAGCAGCCAACCCCCGGGCACCGGGGAGCTGTTTTTT. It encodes CASSQPPGTGELFF.

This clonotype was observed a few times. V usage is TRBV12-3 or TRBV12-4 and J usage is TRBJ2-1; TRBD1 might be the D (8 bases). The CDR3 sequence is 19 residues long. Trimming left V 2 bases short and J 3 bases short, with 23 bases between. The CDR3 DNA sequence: TGTGCCAGCAGTTTATTACAGGGGGGGTACCTCGGGGTCTACAATGAGCAGTTCTTC. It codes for CASSLLQGGYLGVYNEQFF.